This T cell receptor (beta chain) appears in the sequencing data of a study of T-cell reconstitution after alpha-beta-depleted transplantation in children. Findings and caveats of the study: The origin of alpha-beta T cells about two months after transplant was reportedly several hundred expanded graft clones. Certain patients had high TCRbeta diversity at day 60, and it came from recipient T cells and thymic progenitors that survived. A year post-transplant, T-cell counts and diversity derived mostly from newly produced T cells.

Germline V gene sequence: CDR1 SEHNR, CDR2 FQNEAQ (reference sequence). The ends lost 2 bases at V and 6 bases at J; junction bases unmatched: 2. The CDR3 length is 15 residues. Researchers prepared the TCRbeta library using unique molecular identifiers, the study reports. MiXCR, run by TCRdb on the PCR reads, gives a single entry per CDR3 protein. The data show under 300,000 distinct CDR3 sequences, 11% seen once. This clonotype was seen only a few times. Its antigen is not known. This sequence was found in a male patient between 2 and 10 years old who had a stem cell transplant for chronic granulomatous disease, so the T cells may come from the graft donor. V is TRBV7-9 and J is TRBJ1-6, with 9 nucleotides matching TRBD1. Material: peripheral blood, obtained 180 days after TCRalphabeta/CD19-depleted stem cell transplant. CDR3 in amino acids: CASSLWDRANSPLHF. The CDR3 DNA sequence: TGTGCCAGCAGCTTATGGGACAGGGCTAATTCACCCCTCCACTTT.